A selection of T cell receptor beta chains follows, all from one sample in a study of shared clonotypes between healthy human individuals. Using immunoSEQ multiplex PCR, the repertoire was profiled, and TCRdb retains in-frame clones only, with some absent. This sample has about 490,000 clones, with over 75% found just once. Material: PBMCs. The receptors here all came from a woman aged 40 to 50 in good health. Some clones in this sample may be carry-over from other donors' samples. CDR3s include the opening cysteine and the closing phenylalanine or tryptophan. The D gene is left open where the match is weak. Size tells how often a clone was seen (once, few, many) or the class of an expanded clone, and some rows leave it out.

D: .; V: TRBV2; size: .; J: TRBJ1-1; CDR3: CASSVGRENTEAFF; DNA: TGTGCCAGCTCGGTGGGCAGGGAGAACACTGAAGCTTTCTTT
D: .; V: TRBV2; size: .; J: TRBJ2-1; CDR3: CASSVGDYNEQFF; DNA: TGTGCCAGCAGTGTGGGAGACTACAATGAGCAGTTCTTC
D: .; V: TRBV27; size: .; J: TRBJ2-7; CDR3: CASSRTRGAMEQYF; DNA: TGTGCCAGCAGTCGGACACGCGGGGCTATGGAGCAGTACTTC
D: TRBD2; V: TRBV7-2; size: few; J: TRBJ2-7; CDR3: CASSLAPGTSGYEQYF; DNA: TGTGCCAGCAGCTTAGCCCCCGGGACTAGCGGTTACGAGCAGTACTTC
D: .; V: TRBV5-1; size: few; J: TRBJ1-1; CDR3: CASSLQGQADEAFF; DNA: TGCGCCAGCAGCTTGCAGGGGCAGGCTGATGAAGCTTTCTTT
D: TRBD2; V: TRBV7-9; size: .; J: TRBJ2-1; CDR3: CASSSNKGLAGEPNEQFF; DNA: TGTGCCAGCAGCTCCAATAAAGGACTAGCGGGAGAACCCAATGAGCAGTTCTTC
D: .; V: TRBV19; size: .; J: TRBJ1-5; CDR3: CASSTTGPQPQHF; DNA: TGTGCCAGTAGTACAACAGGGCCTCAGCCCCAGCATTTT
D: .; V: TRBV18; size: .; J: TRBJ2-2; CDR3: CASSPSAGDTGELFF; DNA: TGTGCCAGCTCACCTTCGGCAGGGGACACCGGGGAGCTGTTTTTT
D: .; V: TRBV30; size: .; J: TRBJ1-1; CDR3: CAWSPRREAFF; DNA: TGTGCCTGGAGTCCGCGACGGGAAGCTTTCTTT
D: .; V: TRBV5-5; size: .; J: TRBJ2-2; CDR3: CASSSTDANTGELFF; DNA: TGTGCCAGCAGCTCGACCGACGCGAACACCGGGGAGCTGTTTTTT
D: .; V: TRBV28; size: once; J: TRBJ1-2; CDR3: CASSFRGRGYTF; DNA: TGTGCCAGCAGTTTCCGGGGAAGAGGCTACACCTTC
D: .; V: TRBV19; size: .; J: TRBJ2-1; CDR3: CASSPGRRANEQFF; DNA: TGTGCCAGTAGTCCCGGGCGGCGGGCAAATGAGCAGTTCTTC
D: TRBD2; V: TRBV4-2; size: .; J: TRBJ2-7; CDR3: CASSQDVLAGGGEQYF; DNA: TGTGCCAGCAGCCAAGATGTACTAGCGGGAGGAGGCGAGCAGTACTTC
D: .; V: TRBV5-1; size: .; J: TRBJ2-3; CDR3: CASTLTTGTDTQYF; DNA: TGCGCCAGCACCCTGACGACGGGAACAGATACGCAGTATTTT
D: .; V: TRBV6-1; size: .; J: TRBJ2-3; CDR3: CASSEGAGTAGTQYF; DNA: TGTGCCAGCAGTGAAGGAGCAGGTACGGCGGGTACGCAGTATTTT
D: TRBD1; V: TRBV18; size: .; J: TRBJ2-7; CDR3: CASSRTGEIHEQYF; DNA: TGTGCCAGCTCGCGGACAGGGGAAATCCACGAGCAGTACTTC
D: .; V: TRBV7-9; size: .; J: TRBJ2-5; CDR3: CASSLALGGGETQYF; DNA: TGTGCCAGCAGCTTAGCTTTGGGAGGGGGAGAGACCCAGTACTTC
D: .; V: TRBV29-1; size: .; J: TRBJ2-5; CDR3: CSVELGRDGETQYF; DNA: TGCAGCGTTGAGCTGGGGCGGGATGGGGAGACCCAGTACTTC